This T cell receptor beta chain was profiled in a study of cytomegalovirus exposure and HLA in healthy donors. Study background: Genetic ancestry analysis placed under 90% of the 350 to 500 donors that were genotyped in the Caucasian-associated cluster.

The PCR ran on 60 Vbeta and 13 Jbeta primers. Using immunoSEQ multiplex PCR, the repertoire was profiled, and TCRdb retains in-frame clones only, with some absent. The data contain 150,000 to 200,000 clones, about 62% of them singletons. Broader study findings: In an earlier analysis, in approximately 630 donors, most V segments appeared productive either ~87% or ~30% of the time.

In its sample, this clone was seen once. Its target is not known. Sequenced: PBMCs. This receptor was identified in a man aged 35-49 years in good health and CMV-seronegative.

The CDR3 loop is CASSPIRGWEAFF. The CDR3 nucleotides read TGTGCCAGCAGTCCGATCAGGGGCTGGGAAGCTTTCTTT. The chain joins TRBV28 to TRBJ1-1; D is possibly TRBD1 (6 bases). Germline loops: CDR1 MDHEN, CDR2 SYDVKM. Trimming removed 5 bases from V and 8 bases from J, with 15 bases in between. The CDR3 contains 13 residues.